These 8 T cell receptor beta chains share one sample of origin, sequenced in a study of cytomegalovirus exposure and HLA in healthy donors. A multiplex PCR was run with 60 Vbeta primers and 13 Jbeta primers. Sequencing used immunoSEQ multiplex PCR; TCRdb keeps in-frame clones, though not all of them. The sample carries 150,000 to 250,000 clones, around 77% recorded once. Sequencing was done on a sample of PBMCs. The receptors come from a young man in good health and CMV-seronegative.

The chain combines TRBV25-1 with TRBJ1-4, with TRBD1 as a possible D gene (5 bases). The CDR3 length is 17 residues. The germline CDR1 and CDR2 sequences are MGHDK and SYGVNS. Trimming shortened V by 2 bases and J by 6 bases, and 19 bases separated the two germline ends. CDR3 nucleotide sequence: TGTGCCAGCAGTGAAGCAGGGCGAAGTGATTTTTATGAAAAACTGTTTTTT. The encoded protein is CASSEAGRSDFYEKLFF.

There are a few counts of this clone. The CDR3 sequence is CASSDPQGTSGRGDEQFF. The CDR3 coding sequence is TGTGCCAGCAGTGACCCGCAAGGGACTAGCGGGAGAGGAGATGAGCAGTTCTTC. The chain links TRBV2 to TRBJ2-1, with 14 bases identical to TRBD2. The CDR3 is 18 residues long. With 3 bases clipped from V and 8 bases from J, the junction kept 12 bases outside the gene matches. Germline CDR1 SNHLY, CDR2 FYNNEI. Based on the CDR3 plus reference TRBV2 and TRBJ2-1, the full variable domain is EPEVTQTPSHQVTQMGQEVILRCVPISNHLYFYWYRQILGQKVEFLVSFYNNEISEKSEIFDDQFSVERPDGSNFTLKIRSTKLEDSAMYFCASSDPQGTSGRGDEQFFGPGTRLTVL.

The chain carries TRBV6-6 and TRBJ2-1; 7 bases agree with TRBD2. V was pared by 4 bases and J by 3 bases, with 6 bases of the junction left unmatched. CDR3 length: 15 amino acids. Germline assignment: CDR1 MNHNY and CDR2 SVGAGI (reference sequence). Here the CDR3 reads CASSSTSPNYNEQFF. The DNA for the CDR3 is TGTGCCAGCAGTTCGACTAGCCCCAACTACAATGAGCAGTTCTTC.

Notes on this clone: This specimen includes other DNA sequences encoding the same CDR3. The J gene is TRBJ2-3, the V gene TRBV6-4; the D gene is possibly TRBD2 (6 bases). This CDR3 contains 14 residues. Trimming cost V 4 bases and J 0 bases, with 8 bases left between them. CDR1 is MRHNA, CDR2 SNTAGT, per germline. The CDR3: CASSAGTSTDTQYF. CDR3 nucleotide sequence: TGTGCCAGCAGTGCCGGGACTAGCACAGATACGCAGTATTTT.

The chain carries TRBV6-6 and TRBJ2-5, with 10 bases fitting TRBD2. The end of the DNA fits TRBJ2-7 better, so the J call may be wrong. This CDR3 contains 15 residues. The germline gives CDR1 MNHNY, CDR2 SVGAGI (reference sequence). The chain's CDR3 is CASSYMPSGSYEQYF. The CDR3 bases are TGTGCCAGCAGTTATATGCCTAGCGGGAGTTACGAGCAGTACTTC.

V and J are TRBV19 and TRBJ2-1; tentative D call: TRBD2 (7 bases). The V and J ends lost 10 bases and 4 bases respectively, with 20 bases between them. The CDR3 sequence is 15 residues long. Per germline, CDR1 LNHDA and CDR2 SQIVND (reference sequence). The CDR3: CATDRGAGAYNEQFF. CDR3 bases: TGTGCCACCGATCGGGGGGCAGGAGCTTACAATGAGCAGTTCTTC.

As concerns this clone: Other DNA sequences from this sample encode an identical CDR3 as well. J is TRBJ2-5 and V is TRBV5-4, with 10 positions matching TRBD2. The CDR3 loop spans 15 amino acids. J lost 5 bases, V lost 4 bases, and 8 bases had no gene match. Germline CDR1 is SGHNT and CDR2 is YYREEE (reference sequence). CDR3: CASSITSGKQETQYF. CDR3 bases: TGTGCCAGCAGCATAACTAGCGGGAAACAGGAGACCCAGTACTTC.

The rearrangement links TRBV7-3 to TRBJ2-1, with 8 nucleotides matching TRBD2. CDR3 size: 19 residues. V dropped 5 bases and J dropped 0; count of bases not matched to a gene: 15. Germline V gives CDR1 SGHTA, CDR2 FQGTGA. CDR3 in amino acids: CASSQSPGLARGSYNEQFF. CDR3 nucleotides: TGTGCCAGCAGCCAAAGCCCCGGACTAGCCCGCGGCTCCTACAATGAGCAGTTCTTC.